This TCR beta chain is drawn from a study of tissue T cells after allogeneic stem cell transplantation. Worth noting for this clone: Antigen: not known. The germline and genes are mouse ones. The observed sequence ends 1 residue before the CDR3 terminus, with the missing tail filled in from the germline J gene.

Study observations and caveats: Tissue-detected TCR repertoire was only partly captured by blood and spleen T cells.

Measured with immunoSEQ multiplex PCR; TCRdb has only the in-frame clones, and not every one. The top ten hold about 40% of the sample, which has a few hundred clones, less than 65% seen once. As for time point: mouse harvest day 14 after allogeneic transplant. Each mouse received 10^7 T-cell-depleted marrow cells plus 10^6 splenic CD5+ T cells by tail vein. Germline V lookup: CDR1 SGHSA, CDR2 FRNQAP. V lost 5 bases to trimming and J lost 4 bases; unmatched junction nucleotides: 6. This CDR3 spans 15 amino acids. Specimen: liver tissue. The gene calls are TRBV16 and TRBJ2-2; 8 bases agree with TRBD1. The origin of this receptor is a female BALB/c mouse given C57BL/6 T cells with graft-versus-host disease after an allogeneic hematopoietic cell transplant. Incomplete CDR3 DNA: TGTGCAAGCAGCCCCCAGGGGGCGGGCACCGGGCAGCTCTAC. It specifies CASSPQGAGTGQLY. The whole CDR3 is CASSPQGAGTGQLYF.